The sequence of this T cell receptor (beta chain) was determined in a study of cytomegalovirus exposure and HLA in healthy donors. PCR used 60 Vbeta primers and 13 Jbeta primers. Libraries were prepared by immunoSEQ multiplex PCR; TCRdb keeps only in-frame clonotypes and omits some of them. This table holds 250,000 to 350,000 clones, roughly 90% found once. J gave up 1 base and V 4 bases, and 9 bases lay outside the gene matches. Germline V gene sequence: CDR1 MNHEY, CDR2 SMNVEV (reference sequence). The CDR3 loop spans 17 amino acids. The origin of this receptor is a young woman in good health and CMV-seronegative. The rearrangement links TRBV27 to TRBJ1-1, with 10 bases fitting TRBD1. The sequencing sample was made of PBMCs. The CDR3 DNA is TGTGCCAGCAGTTCGCCGGGACAGGGGTTCTCGAACACTGAAGCTTTCTTT. It yields the protein CASSSPGQGFSNTEAFF.